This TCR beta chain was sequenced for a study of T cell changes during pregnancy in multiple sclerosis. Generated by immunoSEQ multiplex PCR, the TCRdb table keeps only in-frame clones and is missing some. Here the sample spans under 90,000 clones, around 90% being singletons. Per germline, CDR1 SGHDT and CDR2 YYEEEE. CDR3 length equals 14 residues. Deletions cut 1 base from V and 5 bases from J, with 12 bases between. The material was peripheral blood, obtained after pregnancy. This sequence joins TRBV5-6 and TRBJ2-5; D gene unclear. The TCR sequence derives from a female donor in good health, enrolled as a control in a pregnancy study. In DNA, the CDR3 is TGTGCCAGCAGCTTGCAAGCGATTCAGGAGACCCAGTACTTC. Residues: CASSLQAIQETQYF.